The entry below gives a single TCR beta chain sequence along with its context. The target antigen is unknown. This entry is derived from a study of read filtering for tumor transcriptome and immune sequencing. Overall study context: RNA-seq yielded only about 75 to 1273 TCR reads, IR-seq about 4 to 10.27 million.

This CDR3 comprises 14 residues. Germline V gene lookup returns CDR1 SGHRS and CDR2 YFSETQ. The J segment lost 3 bases and the V segment lost 3 bases, leaving 5 bases of the junction unmatched. The library was built from about 400 ng RNA with molecular barcoded adaptors for alpha/delta and beta/gamma chains. TCRdb called the reads again in MiXCR, with one record for every CDR3 protein. The table lists 90,000 to 95,000 distinct CDR3 sequences, roughly a fifth of them singletons. Study results and limitations: Single-read clonotypes: about 81.9% of IR-seq clonotypes (around 3.5% of reads), around three quarters of RNA-seq clonotypes (roughly 43% of reads).

The sequenced sample consisted of a population of CD138-negative cells sorted from bone marrow. This TCR was recovered from a donor at least 40 years old with multiple myeloma. J is TRBJ2-7 and V is TRBV5-1; TRBD1 aligns across 8 bases. The CDR3 reads CASSWTGLLYEQYF. As DNA, the CDR3 is TGCGCCAGCAGCTGGACAGGGCTTCTCTACGAGCAGTACTTC.